Shown below are 32 T cell receptor beta chains from a single sample sequenced in a study of blood T cell repertoires in COVID-19. TCRdb's copy holds only in-frame clones and misses some; the assay was immunoSEQ multiplex PCR. The sample yields approximately 78,000 clones, roughly 92% seen once. The sequenced material came from peripheral blood. All receptors come from a man aged 50-60 years with COVID-19, enrolled during active disease.

The J gene is TRBJ2-1, the V gene TRBV7-3, with TRBD2 matching 13 bases. Germline CDR1 and CDR2: SGHTA and FQGTGA. V was pared by 4 bases and J by 5 bases, with 5 bases of the junction left unmatched. This CDR3 comprises 16 residues. This CDR3 is CASSYKGTSGNNEQFF. CDR3 DNA sequence: TGTGCCAGCAGCTATAAGGGGACTAGCGGGAACAATGAGCAGTTCTTC.

V and J are TRBV7-9 and TRBJ2-5; no definite D call. Trimming stripped 5 bases from V and 5 bases from J, with 9 bases between. This CDR3 has 12 residues. Germline CDR1 reads SEHNR; CDR2 reads FQNEAQ (reference sequence). CDR3 amino acids: CASSPQDETQYF. CDR3 sequence (DNA): TGTGCCAGCAGCCCCCAGGATGAGACCCAGTACTTC.

The chain combines TRBV15 with TRBJ1-1; 8 bases agree with TRBD1. V lost 2 bases and J lost 5; bases outside the gene matches: 7. Germline V lookup: CDR1 LNHNV, CDR2 YYDKDF (reference sequence). This CDR3 spans 15 amino acids. CDR3 region: CATSRRTGTWTEAFF. CDR3 DNA sequence: TGTGCCACCAGCAGACGGACAGGGACGTGGACTGAAGCTTTCTTT.

This clone was picked up one time. The chain combines TRBV19 with TRBJ2-5; 7 bases match TRBD2. Germline V gene lookup returns CDR1 LNHDA and CDR2 SQIVND (reference sequence). The CDR3 spans 13 residues. Trimming removed 4 bases from V and 4 bases from J; junction bases left unmatched: 3. CDR3 in amino acids: CASSTGRAETQYF. CDR3 DNA sequence: TGTGCCAGTAGTACAGGGAGGGCAGAGACCCAGTACTTC. Complete variable domain (other parts from reference TRBV19 and TRBJ2-5): DGGITQSPKYLFRKEGQNVTLSCEQNLNHDAMYWYRQDPGQGLRLIYYSQIVNDFQKGDIAEGYSVSREKKESFPLTVTSAQKNPTAFYLCASSTGRAETQYFGPGTRLLVL.

V is TRBV7-2 and J is TRBJ2-1, with 12 bases matching TRBD2. This CDR3 region has 18 residues. V lost 5 bases and J lost 7; bases outside the gene matches: 15. Germline assignment: CDR1 SGHTA and CDR2 FQGNSA. The CDR3 spells CASSPDHSTSGRTNEQFF. The CDR3 bases are TGTGCCAGCAGCCCGGACCATTCTACTAGCGGGAGGACGAATGAGCAGTTCTTC.

The chain joins TRBV15 to TRBJ2-5, with 7 bases that match TRBD1. The ends lost 8 bases at V and 2 bases at J; junction bases unmatched: 8. CDR1 and CDR2 (germline): LNHNV, YYDKDF (reference sequence). The CDR3 spans 14 residues. The CDR3 nucleotides read TGTGCCACCCAACGACAGGGTAGGCAAGAGACCCAGTACTTC. Translation gives CATQRQGRQETQYF.

The chain links TRBV5-1 to TRBJ2-6, with TRBD2 identical over 7 bases. The J segment lost 0 bases and the V segment lost 0 bases, leaving 15 bases of the junction unmatched. The CDR3 consists of 21 residues. Per the germline V gene, CDR1 is SGHRS and CDR2 is YFSETQ. CDR3 amino acids: CASSLVGGEAPYPSGANVLTF. DNA of the CDR3: TGCGCCAGCAGCTTGGTGGGGGGGGAGGCCCCTTATCCCTCTGGGGCCAACGTCCTGACTTTC.

The chain recombines TRBV9 with TRBJ2-2; 12 nucleotides line up with TRBD2. Trimming cost V 0 bases and J 8 bases; bases outside gene matches: 8. Germline CDR1 SGDLS, CDR2 YYNGEE. This CDR3 is 17 amino acids long. The CDR3 region has the DNA TGTGCCAGCAGCGTAGGTCTAGCGGGAGGGCCAAGAGGGGAGCTGTTTTTT. It yields the protein CASSVGLAGGPRGELFF.

The V gene is TRBV30, the J gene TRBJ1-6, with 8 nucleotides matching TRBD1. This CDR3 spans 16 amino acids. The germline CDR1 and CDR2 sequences are GTSNPN and SVGIG (reference sequence). The V segment lost 0 bases and the J segment 9 bases; nucleotides outside the gene matches: 10. CDR3 residues: CAWSVGTGFPSSPLHF. The CDR3 region has the DNA TGTGCCTGGAGTGTGGGGACAGGTTTCCCTAGTTCACCCCTCCACTTT. Complete variable domain (other parts from reference TRBV30 and TRBJ1-6): SQTIHQWPATLVQPVGSPLSLECTVEGTSNPNLYWYRQAAGRGLQLLFYSVGIGQISSEVPQNLSASRPQDRQFILSSKKLLLSDSGFYLCAWSVGTGFPSSPLHFGNGTRLTVT.

The chain employs TRBV4-1 and TRBJ2-7, with a weak D call TRBD2 (5 bases). Trimming removed 3 bases from V and 1 base from J, with 13 bases in between. The germline V gene has CDR1 MGHRA and CDR2 YSYEKL. The CDR3 loop spans 15 amino acids. The CDR3 loop reads CASSQSEVGSYEQYF. The CDR3 bases are TGCGCCAGCAGCCAGTCGGAGGTGGGGTCCTACGAGCAGTACTTC.

The CDR3 bases are TGTGCCAGCAGCGTTAGAGACAGGGACGGTGGCTACACCTTC. Protein sequence: CASSVRDRDGGYTF. The rearrangement links TRBV9 to TRBJ1-2, with 7 nucleotides matching TRBD1. Germline CDR1 is SGDLS and CDR2 is YYNGEE. This CDR3 contains 14 residues. Trimming cost V 2 bases and J 7 bases; bases outside gene matches: 8.

The gene calls are TRBV5-1 and TRBJ1-1; D is possibly TRBD1 (5 bases). CDR3 length: 14 residues. V was trimmed by 0 bases and J by 2 bases, leaving 8 bases between them. Germline lookup yields CDR1 SGHRS and CDR2 YFSETQ. The CDR3 loop reads CASSLERGNTEAFF. Here the CDR3 DNA reads TGCGCCAGCAGCTTGGAGCGGGGCAACACTGAAGCTTTCTTT.

The gene calls are TRBV21-1 and TRBJ1-5. TRBV21-1 counts as a pseudogene. This CDR3 is built from 14 residues. Written as DNA, the CDR3 is TGTGCCAGCAGCAAGGCGGATAGCAATCAGCCCCAGCATTTT. Protein product: CASSKADSNQPQHF.

This chain uses TRBV11-1 with TRBJ2-3; D is perhaps TRBD1 (6 bases). This CDR3 has 15 residues. In germline, CDR1 is SGHAT, CDR2 FQDESV (reference sequence). V was shortened by 4 bases and J by 0 bases, with 11 bases between the two germline ends. Here the CDR3 DNA reads TGTGCCAGCAGCTCCCGACAGGTTAGCACAGATACGCAGTATTTT. Translated: CASSSRQVSTDTQYF.

In regard to this clone: One junction end disagrees with the germline gene, perhaps due to a read error. The chain uses TRBV7-2 and TRBJ1-1; D is perhaps TRBD1 (6 bases). Germline values: CDR1 SGHTA, CDR2 FQGNSA. There are 13 residues in the CDR3. CDR3 sequence: CATSLTGNTKAFF. As DNA, the CDR3 is TGTGCCACCAGCCTCACAGGGAACACTAAAGCTTTCTTT.

V usage is TRBV7-8 and J usage is TRBJ1-1; 8 positions agree with TRBD1. V lost 3 bases and J lost 6; bases outside the gene matches: 6. CDR1 is SGHVS, CDR2 FQNEAQ, per germline. The CDR3 extends over 14 amino acids. DNA for the CDR3: TGTGCCAGCAGCTTTTGGACAGGGAAGCCTGAAGCTTTCTTT. Translating gives CASSFWTGKPEAFF.

This chain links TRBV19 with TRBJ1-1; no clear D. The CDR3 consists of 13 residues. The germline CDR1 and CDR2 sequences are LNHDA and SQIVND (reference sequence). Trimming stripped 6 bases from V and 7 bases from J, with 15 bases between. Here the CDR3 DNA reads TGTGCCAGTAGCCCCGAACTACCCATTGAAGCTTTCTTT. Protein product: CASSPELPIEAFF. The complete variable domain, with remaining parts taken from reference TRBV19 and TRBJ1-1, reads DGGITQSPKYLFRKEGQNVTLSCEQNLNHDAMYWYRQDPGQGLRLIYYSQIVNDFQKGDIAEGYSVSREKKESFPLTVTSAQKNPTAFYLCASSPELPIEAFFGQGTRLTVV.

The chain is built from TRBV11-2 and TRBJ2-7, with 7 bases lining up with TRBD1. Trimming at V came to 1 base and at J to 1 base, leaving 4 bases not matched to a gene. The CDR3 covers 15 residues. Germline V gene data show CDR1 as SGHAT and CDR2 as FQNNGV. In nucleotides, the CDR3 is TGTGCCAGCAGCTTAGGCCCGACAGGGTCCTACGAGCAGTACTTC. Translating it yields CASSLGPTGSYEQYF.

The chain employs TRBV19 and TRBJ1-6, with D unclear. This CDR3 spans 14 amino acids. Trimming shortened V by 5 bases and J by 8 bases, and 13 bases separated the two germline ends. Germline CDR1 reads LNHDA; CDR2 reads SQIVND (reference sequence). This chain's CDR3 is CASSWSSPDSPLHF. The DNA for the CDR3 is TGTGCCAGTAGTTGGTCTAGCCCAGATTCACCCCTCCACTTT.

This chain uses TRBV3-1 (or the pseudogene TRBV3-2) with TRBJ2-2, with 11 bases fitting TRBD2. CDR1 and CDR2 (germline): LGHDT, YNNKEL (reference sequence). V gave up 1 base and J gave up 5 bases; unmatched junction bases: 6. The CDR3 covers 17 residues. The CDR3, as DNA: TGTGCCAGCAGCCAAGGACGGGGACTAGCGGTAACCGGGGAGCTGTTTTTT. This translates into CASSQGRGLAVTGELFF.

This clone was observed a single time. CDR3 DNA: TGTGCCAGCAGCCCTAGCATCTTTACCTACAATGAGCAGTTCTTC. Amino acids: CASSPSIFTYNEQFF. This rearrangement joins TRBV3-1 (or the pseudogene TRBV3-2) to TRBJ2-1; weak D call: TRBD2 (5 bases). Trimming took 4 bases from V and 2 from J, leaving 12 bases between them. The CDR3 contains 15 residues. Germline V gene data show CDR1 as LGHDT and CDR2 as YNNKEL (reference sequence).

This clone has just one count. The chain has TRBV30 and TRBJ1-1; TRBD1 aligns across 8 bases. The CDR3 runs 12 residues. Looked up from germline, CDR1 is GTSNPN and CDR2 is SVGIG (reference sequence). V trimming: 5 bases; J trimming: 5 bases; junction bases outside the gene matches: 4. The DNA of the CDR3 is TGTGCCTGGCACAGGGGGTCGACTGAAGCTTTCTTT. Residues: CAWHRGSTEAFF. The full variable domain, rest sourced from reference TRBV30 and TRBJ1-1, is SQTIHQWPATLVQPVGSPLSLECTVEGTSNPNLYWYRQAAGRGLQLLFYSVGIGQISSEVPQNLSASRPQDRQFILSSKKLLLSDSGFYLCAWHRGSTEAFFGQGTRLTVV.

The CDR3 nucleotides read TGTGCCTGGAACGAATTACAGGGTAGAGGGGCCACTGAAGCTTTCTTT. It yields the protein CAWNELQGRGATEAFF. The chain combines TRBV30 with TRBJ1-1, with D perhaps matching TRBD1 (6 bases). CDR3 size: 16 residues. Trimming cost V 4 bases and J 4 bases, with 22 bases left between them. Germline V gene data show CDR1 as GTSNPN and CDR2 as SVGIG (reference sequence). The full variable domain, rest sourced from reference TRBV30 and TRBJ1-1, is SQTIHQWPATLVQPVGSPLSLECTVEGTSNPNLYWYRQAAGRGLQLLFYSVGIGQISSEVPQNLSASRPQDRQFILSSKKLLLSDSGFYLCAWNELQGRGATEAFFGQGTRLTVV.

The chain uses TRBV10-3 and TRBJ1-4; perhaps TRBD1 as D (6 bases). Trimming left V 6 bases short and J 8 bases short, with 16 bases between. The CDR3 runs to 14 residues. CDR1 is ENHRY, CDR2 SYGVKD, per germline. The DNA for the CDR3 is TGTGCCATCAGCAAAGTACAGGGAGGGGAAAAACTGTTTTTT. Its translation: CAISKVQGGEKLFF.

The rearrangement uses TRBV11-2 and TRBJ1-6; TRBD1 matches 7 bases. This CDR3 is built from 16 residues. CDR1 SGHAT and CDR2 FQNNGV come from the germline V gene. Losses at the gene ends were 1 base for V and 6 bases for J; bases not matched to a gene: 6. The CDR3: CASSLVSGGSNSPLHF. The CDR3 DNA reads as TGTGCCAGCAGCTTAGTCTCAGGGGGAAGTAATTCACCCCTCCACTTT.

J is TRBJ2-6 and V is TRBV6-6, with 8 nucleotides matching TRBD1. V trimming: 5 bases; J trimming: 0 bases; junction bases outside the gene matches: 6. Looked up from germline, CDR1 is MNHNY and CDR2 is SVGAGI (reference sequence). The CDR3 sequence is 17 residues long. CDR3 loop: CASSPGQAYSGANVLTF. The CDR3 DNA reads TGTGCCAGCAGTCCGGGACAGGCATACTCTGGGGCCAACGTCCTGACTTTC.

The J gene is TRBJ1-1, the V gene TRBV11-2; 8 bases map to TRBD1. Germline trimming cut 4 bases from V and 4 bases from J; bases unmatched to any gene: 8. The CDR3 has 15 residues. Germline lookup yields CDR1 SGHAT and CDR2 FQNNGV. This chain's CDR3 is CASSSDRQGPTEAFF. Here the CDR3 DNA reads TGTGCCAGCAGCTCCGACAGACAGGGGCCCACTGAAGCTTTCTTT. Full variable domain (missing parts from reference TRBV11-2 and TRBJ1-1): EAGVAQSPRYKIIEKRQSVAFWCNPISGHATLYWYQQILGQGPKLLIQFQNNGVVDDSQLPKDRFSAERLKGVDSTLKIQPAKLEDSAVYLCASSSDRQGPTEAFFGQGTRLTVV.

The chain has TRBV7-2 and TRBJ2-7; TRBD2 aligns across 10 bases. The junction had 6 bases not matched to a gene; V was cut back by 4 bases and J by 0 bases. The CDR3 extends over 16 amino acids. CDR1 is SGHTA and CDR2 is FQGNSA in the germline V gene. The CDR3 DNA is TGTGCCAGCAGCTCTACTAGCGGGACAAGCTCCTACGAGCAGTACTTC. Its protein is CASSSTSGTSSYEQYF.

The gene calls are TRBV18 and TRBJ1-1; D is unresolved. V was shortened by 3 bases and J by 5 bases, with 4 bases between the two germline ends. This CDR3 has 11 amino acids. CDR1 KGHSH and CDR2 LQKENI come from the germline V gene. CDR3 sequence reads: CASSPRTEAFF. DNA for the CDR3: TGTGCCAGCTCACCGAGGACTGAAGCTTTCTTT. The variable domain in full, with the rest retrieved from reference TRBV18 and TRBJ1-1, is NAGVMQNPRHLVRRRGQEARLRCSPMKGHSHVYWYRQLPEEGLKFMVYLQKENIIDESGMPKERFSAEFPKEGPSILRIQQVVRGDSAAYFCASSPRTEAFFGQGTRLTVV.

The rearrangement joins TRBV6-2 or TRBV6-3 to TRBJ2-7, with 8 nucleotides matching TRBD1. CDR3 length: 14 residues. The V gene end was trimmed by 6 bases and the J gene end by 1 base; junction bases not matched to a gene: 5. Germline CDR1 MNHEY, CDR2 SVGEGT. The CDR3 nucleotides are TGTGCCAGCAGCTGGACAGGGAGTTCCTACGAGCAGTACTTC. It codes for CASSWTGSSYEQYF.

This clone was recorded a few times. This chain joins TRBV6-6 and TRBJ2-4, with D possibly TRBD1 on 5 matching bases. Trimming pared 0 bases from V and 9 bases from J, leaving 18 bases between. The germline gives CDR1 MNHNY, CDR2 SVGAGI (reference sequence). There are 16 residues in the CDR3. The CDR3 DNA reads TGTGCCAGCAGTTACTCCCCAGACAGTCCGGAACTCATTCAGTACTTC. Its protein product is CASSYSPDSPELIQYF.

This sequence joins TRBV30 and TRBJ2-5; D is undetermined. The CDR3 length is 12 residues. V was clipped by 2 bases and J by 2 bases, with 6 bases between them. Germline loops: CDR1 GTSNPN, CDR2 SVGIG (reference sequence). The CDR3 sequence is CAWSSGQETQYF. CDR3 sequence (DNA): TGTGCCTGGAGTTCCGGTCAAGAGACCCAGTACTTC.